In this sample, the clone carrying this TCR beta chain turned up many times. Its antigen is not known. The CDR3 spans 16 residues. The germline CDR1 and CDR2 sequences are SGHRS and YFSETQ. V was pared by 4 bases and J by 0 bases, with 7 bases of the junction left unmatched. This entry belongs to a study of CD8 T cells in ankylosing spondylitis. Findings and limits, study-wide: As reported, disease-linked clones showed significant enrichment in matched ankylosing spondylitis synovial fluid. Previous work reported some of these motif variants in the synovial fluid and blood of reactive arthritis. Ankylosing spondylitis blood appeared to carry a characteristic TCR beta motif of several highly homologous variants.

Each TCR beta library was made by quantitative 5'-RACE that incorporated molecular barcodes. One entry per CDR3 protein results from TCRdb running MiXCR on the 5' RACE reads. The data contain 200,000 to 250,000 distinct CDR3 sequences, about 10% of them singletons. The chain employs TRBV5-1 and TRBJ2-1; 7 nucleotides match TRBD1. The specimen sequenced was blood, either unsorted or a sorted T cell fraction (not recorded which). This receptor was obtained from a male donor with ankylosing spondylitis or in good health (not recorded which). The CDR3 sequence: CASSDVGDSSYNEQFF. In DNA, the CDR3 is TGCGCCAGCAGCGATGTAGGGGACAGCTCCTACAATGAGCAGTTCTTC.